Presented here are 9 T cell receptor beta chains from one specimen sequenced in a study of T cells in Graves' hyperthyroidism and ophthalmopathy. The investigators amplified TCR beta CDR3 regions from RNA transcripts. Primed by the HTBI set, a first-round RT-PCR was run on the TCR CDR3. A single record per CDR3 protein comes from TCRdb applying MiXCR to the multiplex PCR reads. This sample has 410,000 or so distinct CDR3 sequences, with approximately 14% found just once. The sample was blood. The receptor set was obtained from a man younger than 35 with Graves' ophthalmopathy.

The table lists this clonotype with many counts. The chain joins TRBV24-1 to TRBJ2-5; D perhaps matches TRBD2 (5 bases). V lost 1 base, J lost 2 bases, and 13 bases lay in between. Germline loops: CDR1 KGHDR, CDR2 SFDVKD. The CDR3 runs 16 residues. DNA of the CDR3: TGTGCCACCAGTGATTTTGGCGGGTCGAATCAAGAGACCCAGTACTTC. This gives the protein CATSDFGGSNQETQYF.

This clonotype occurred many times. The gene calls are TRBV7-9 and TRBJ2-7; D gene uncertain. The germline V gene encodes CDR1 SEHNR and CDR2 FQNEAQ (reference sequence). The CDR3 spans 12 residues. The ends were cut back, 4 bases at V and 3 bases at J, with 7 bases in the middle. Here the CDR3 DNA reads TGTGCCAGCAGCTCTGGCTTCTACGAGCAGTACTTC. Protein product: CASSSGFYEQYF.

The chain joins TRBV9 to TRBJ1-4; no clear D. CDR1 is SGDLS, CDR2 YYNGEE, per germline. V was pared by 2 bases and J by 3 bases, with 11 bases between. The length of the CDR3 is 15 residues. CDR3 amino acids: CASSVEGSSNEKLFF. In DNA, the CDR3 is TGTGCCAGCAGCGTTGAGGGATCCTCTAATGAAAAACTGTTTTTT.

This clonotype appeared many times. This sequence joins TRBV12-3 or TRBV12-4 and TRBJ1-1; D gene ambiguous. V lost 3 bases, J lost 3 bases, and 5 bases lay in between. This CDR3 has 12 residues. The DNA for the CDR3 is TGTGCCAGCAGTTTTAGCCACACTGAAGCTTTCTTT. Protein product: CASSFSHTEAFF.

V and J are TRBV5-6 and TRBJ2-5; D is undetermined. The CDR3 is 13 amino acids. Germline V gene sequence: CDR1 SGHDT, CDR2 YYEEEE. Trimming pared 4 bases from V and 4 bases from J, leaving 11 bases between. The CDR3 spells CASSARVGETQYF. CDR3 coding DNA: TGTGCCAGCAGCGCTCGGGTAGGAGAGACCCAGTACTTC.

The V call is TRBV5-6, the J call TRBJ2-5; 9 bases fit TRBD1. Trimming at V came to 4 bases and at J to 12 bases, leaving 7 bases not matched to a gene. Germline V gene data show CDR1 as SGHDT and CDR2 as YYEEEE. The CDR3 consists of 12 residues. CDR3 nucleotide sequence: TGTGCCAGCAGCACGGGACAGGGTCCAGAGTACTTC. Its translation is CASSTGQGPEYF.

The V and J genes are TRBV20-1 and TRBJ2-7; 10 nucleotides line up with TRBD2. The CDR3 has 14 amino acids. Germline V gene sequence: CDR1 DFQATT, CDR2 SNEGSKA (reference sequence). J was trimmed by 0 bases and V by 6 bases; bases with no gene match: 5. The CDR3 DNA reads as TGCAGTGCGGCATCTAGCGGGAGCTCCTACGAGCAGTACTTC. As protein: CSAASSGSSYEQYF.

In nucleotides, the CDR3 is TGTGCCAGCACTCCGGGACAGGCCATTAACTATGGCTACACCTTC. This translates into CASTPGQAINYGYTF. This chain links TRBV2 with TRBJ1-2, with 8 nucleotides matching TRBD1. From germline, CDR1 is SNHLY and CDR2 FYNNEI. V dropped 7 bases and J dropped 1; count of bases not matched to a gene: 8. The CDR3 length is 15 residues.

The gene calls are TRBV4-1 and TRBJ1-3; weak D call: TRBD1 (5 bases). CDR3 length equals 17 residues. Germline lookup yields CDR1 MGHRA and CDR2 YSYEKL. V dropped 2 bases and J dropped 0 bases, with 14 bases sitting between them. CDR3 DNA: TGCGCCAGCAGCCAAAGAGGGACGGAGATCTCTGGAAACACCATATATTTT. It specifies CASSQRGTEISGNTIYF.